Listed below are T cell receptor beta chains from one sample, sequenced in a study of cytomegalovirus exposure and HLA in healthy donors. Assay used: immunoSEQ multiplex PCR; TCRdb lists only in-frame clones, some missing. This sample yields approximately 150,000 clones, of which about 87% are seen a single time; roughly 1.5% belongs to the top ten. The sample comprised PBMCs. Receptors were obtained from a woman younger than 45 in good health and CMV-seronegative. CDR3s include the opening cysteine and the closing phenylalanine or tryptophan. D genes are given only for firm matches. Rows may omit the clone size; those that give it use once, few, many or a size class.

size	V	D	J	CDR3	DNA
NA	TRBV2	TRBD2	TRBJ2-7	CASYRGWGGSYEQYF	TGTGCCAGCTATCGGGGGTGGGGGGGCTCCTACGAGCAGTACTTC
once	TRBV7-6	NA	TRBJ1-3	CASSLAHSQAGNTIYF	TGTGCCAGCAGCTTAGCCCACAGCCAAGCTGGAAACACCATATATTTT
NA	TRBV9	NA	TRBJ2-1	CASSVNRGSSYNEQFF	TGTGCCAGCAGCGTAAATCGGGGGAGCTCCTACAATGAGCAGTTCTTC
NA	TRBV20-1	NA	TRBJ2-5	CSARARETQYF	TGCAGTGCTAGAGCCCGGGAGACCCAGTACTTC
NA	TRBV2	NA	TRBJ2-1	CAVGVWGPGKNEQFF	TGTGCCGTGGGGGTATGGGGGCCTGGGAAAAATGAGCAGTTCTTC
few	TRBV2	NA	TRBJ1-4	CASRGINEKLFF	TGTGCCAGTCGAGGCATTAATGAAAAACTGTTTTTT
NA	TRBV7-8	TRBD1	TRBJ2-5	CASRVGTGPGETQYF	TGTGCCAGCAGGGTTGGGACAGGGCCCGGAGAGACCCAGTACTTC
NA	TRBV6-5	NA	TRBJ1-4	CASSYSRANEKLFF	TGTGCCAGCAGTTACTCCCGGGCTAATGAAAAACTGTTTTTT
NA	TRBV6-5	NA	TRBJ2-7	CASSLPSGEQYF	TGTGCCAGCAGTTTACCATCGGGGGAGCAGTACTTC
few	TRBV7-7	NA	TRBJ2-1	CASSMGGLDEQFF	TGTGCCAGCAGCATGGGGGGTTTGGATGAGCAGTTCTTC
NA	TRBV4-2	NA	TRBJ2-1	CASSQNVQVSSYNEQFF	TGTGCCAGCAGCCAGAACGTACAGGTCTCCTCCTACAATGAGCAGTTCTTC
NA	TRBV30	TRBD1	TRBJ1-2	CAWSAWTGYGYTF	TGTGCCTGGAGTGCTTGGACAGGGTATGGCTACACCTTC
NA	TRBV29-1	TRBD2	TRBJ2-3	CSVEEQERGVRTDTQYF	TGCAGCGTTGAAGAACAGGAGCGGGGGGTTCGAACAGATACGCAGTATTTT
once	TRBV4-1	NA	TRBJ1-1	CASSPGQGTGTEAFF	TGCGCCAGCAGCCCCGGCCAGGGTACTGGCACTGAAGCTTTCTTT
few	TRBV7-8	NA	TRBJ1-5	CASSLREVQPQHF	TGTGCCAGCAGCCTCAGGGAGGTTCAGCCCCAGCATTTT
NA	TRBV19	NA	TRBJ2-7	CASSLSWGPYEQYF	TGTGCCAGTAGCCTCTCCTGGGGGCCCTACGAGCAGTACTTC